This T cell receptor beta chain was found in a study of naive and memory T cell subsets. The treatment denotes: skin biopsy from PPD injection site in Mantoux-positive individual. An oligonucleotide containing a UMI was ligated to the 3' end of TCR cDNA. Trimming pared 4 bases from V and 3 bases from J, leaving 16 bases between. Per germline, CDR1 LGHDT and CDR2 YNNKEL (reference sequence). The CDR3 spans 15 residues. The table lists this clonotype with many counts. The SP2 primer and nested alpha and beta constant region primers amplified ligated cDNA in four rounds. TCRdb called the UMI-ligation and nested PCR reads again in MiXCR, with one record for every CDR3 protein. The sample carries about 24,000 distinct CDR3 sequences, nearly 6% recorded once.

Specimen: skin, collected from a tuberculin skin test site. The source of this sequence is an adult in good health. The rearrangement joins TRBV3-1 to TRBJ2-7, with D perhaps being TRBD1 or TRBD2 (5 bases each). The CDR3 DNA reads TGTGCCAGCAGCCTACGATGGGACCCGGGCTACGAGCAGTACTTC. Protein product: CASSLRWDPGYEQYF.